These T cell receptor beta chains were read from a single sample in a study of human T cells and chemical hapten exposure. TCRdb passed the RACE reads through MiXCR, listing each CDR3 protein once. The repertoire has over 130,000 distinct CDR3 sequences, roughly 10% of them found once; the top ten carry less than 1.5%. The material was whole blood, obtained in connection with sensitization to the hapten diphenylcyclopropenone (DPC). The receptor set was obtained from a woman in her 50s with alopecia areata. Some clones in this sample may be carry-over from other donors' samples. Both conserved end residues are part of each CDR3. D genes are given only for firm matches. Rows give clone size only sometimes, using once, few, many, or a class for an expanded clone.

d_call	v_call	clone_size	j_call	cdr3_nt	cdr3_aa
NA	TRBV19	many	TRBJ2-1	TGTGCCAGTAGTATTCAGGGGTCCTACAATGAGCAGTTCTTC	CASSIQGSYNEQFF
NA	TRBV6-6	NA	TRBJ2-5	TGTGCCAGCAGGGCAGGGGAAGAGACCCAGTACTTC	CASRAGEETQYF
TRBD1	TRBV19	few	TRBJ2-1	TGTGCCAGTAGTGGAAACAGGGGACCTACCTACAATGAGCAGTTCTTC	CASSGNRGPTYNEQFF
TRBD2	TRBV2	few	TRBJ2-1	TGTGCCAGCAGTGATGTTAGCGGGAGGGGGACCGAGCAGTTCTTC	CASSDVSGRGTEQFF
NA	TRBV18	few	TRBJ2-6	TGTGCCAGCTCACCGCCCGCCTCTGGGGCCAACGTCCTGACTTTC	CASSPPASGANVLTF
NA	TRBV7-6	many	TRBJ2-3	TGTGCCAGCAGCCCGATCTTGGGGACCCCCGGCGATACGCAGTATTTT	CASSPILGTPGDTQYF
TRBD1	TRBV7-3	few	TRBJ2-2	TGTGCCAGCAGGGCACAGGGGGCGACTGGCGGGGAGCTGTTTTTT	CASRAQGATGGELFF
NA	TRBV28	few	TRBJ2-3	TGTGCCAGCACCTTGGAGCGGGTCAGCACAGATACGCAGTATTTT	CASTLERVSTDTQYF
NA	TRBV3-1	many	TRBJ2-5	TGTGCCAGCAGCCAGGCAGGACGGCCAGGAGAGACCCAGTACTTC	CASSQAGRPGETQYF
NA	TRBV9	many	TRBJ2-2	TGTGCCAGCAGCGTAGGGCCCGGGGAGCTGTTTTTT	CASSVGPGELFF
TRBD1	TRBV7-9	many	TRBJ1-4	TGTGCCAGCAGCTCCGCAGGGGGCCCGAATGAAAAACTGTTTTTT	CASSSAGGPNEKLFF
TRBD1	TRBV6-6	NA	TRBJ1-2	TGTGCCAGCAGTCCCGGGACAGGGACCGGCTATGGCTACACCTTC	CASSPGTGTGYGYTF
TRBD2	TRBV7-6	NA	TRBJ2-1	TGTGCCAGCAGCTTAGCGCGGGGTAGCGGGAGCTCCTACAATGAGCAGTTCTTC	CASSLARGSGSSYNEQFF